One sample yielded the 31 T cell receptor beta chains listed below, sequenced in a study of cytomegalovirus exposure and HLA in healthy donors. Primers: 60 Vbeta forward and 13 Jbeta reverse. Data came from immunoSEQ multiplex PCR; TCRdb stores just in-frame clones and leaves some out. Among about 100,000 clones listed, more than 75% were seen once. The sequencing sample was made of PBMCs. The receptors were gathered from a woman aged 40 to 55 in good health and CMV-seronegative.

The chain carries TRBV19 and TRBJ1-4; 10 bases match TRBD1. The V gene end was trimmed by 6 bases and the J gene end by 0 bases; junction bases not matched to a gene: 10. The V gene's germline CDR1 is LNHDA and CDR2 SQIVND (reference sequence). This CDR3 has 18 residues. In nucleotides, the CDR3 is TGTGCCAGTAGCCCTCCCGGGACAGGGGATGCAACTAATGAAAAACTGTTTTTT. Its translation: CASSPPGTGDATNEKLFF. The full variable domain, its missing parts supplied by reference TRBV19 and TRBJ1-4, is DGGITQSPKYLFRKEGQNVTLSCEQNLNHDAMYWYRQDPGQGLRLIYYSQIVNDFQKGDIAEGYSVSREKKESFPLTVTSAQKNPTAFYLCASSPPGTGDATNEKLFFGSGTQLSVL.

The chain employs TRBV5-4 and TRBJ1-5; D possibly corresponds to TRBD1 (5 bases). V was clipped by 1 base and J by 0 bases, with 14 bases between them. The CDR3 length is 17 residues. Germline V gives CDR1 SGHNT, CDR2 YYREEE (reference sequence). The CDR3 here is CASSLSFDRNSNQPQHF. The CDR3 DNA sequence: TGTGCCAGCAGCTTGTCTTTCGACAGAAATAGCAATCAGCCCCAGCATTTT.

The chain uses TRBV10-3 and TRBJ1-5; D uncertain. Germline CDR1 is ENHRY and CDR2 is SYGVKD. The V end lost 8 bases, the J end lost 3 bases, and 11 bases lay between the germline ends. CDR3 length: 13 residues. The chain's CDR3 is CAISVELNQPQHF. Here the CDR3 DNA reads TGTGCCATCTCTGTCGAACTCAATCAGCCCCAGCATTTT.

CDR3 in amino acids: CASSLTGGANTGELFF. The DNA of the CDR3 is TGTGCCAGCAGCTTGACTGGGGGGGCGAACACCGGGGAGCTGTTTTTT. This rearrangement joins TRBV9 to TRBJ2-2; 7 positions match TRBD2. The CDR3 sequence is 16 residues long. J was trimmed by 0 bases and V by 4 bases; bases with no gene match: 6. Germline CDR1 SGDLS, CDR2 YYNGEE.

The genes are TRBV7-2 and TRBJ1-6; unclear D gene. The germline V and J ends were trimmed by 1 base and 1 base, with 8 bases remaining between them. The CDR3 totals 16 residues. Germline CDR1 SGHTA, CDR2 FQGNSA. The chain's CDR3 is CASSLGPGSYNSPLHF. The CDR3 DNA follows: TGTGCCAGCAGCTTAGGGCCGGGGTCCTATAATTCACCCCTCCACTTT.

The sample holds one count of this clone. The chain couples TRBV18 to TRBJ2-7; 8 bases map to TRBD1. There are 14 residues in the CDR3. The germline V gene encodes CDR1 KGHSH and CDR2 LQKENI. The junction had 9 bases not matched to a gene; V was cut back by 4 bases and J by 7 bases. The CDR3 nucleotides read TGTGCCAGCTCACGCGACAGGGGTCCGGGTGAGCAGTACTTC. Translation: CASSRDRGPGEQYF. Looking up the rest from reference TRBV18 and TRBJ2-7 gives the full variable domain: NAGVMQNPRHLVRRRGQEARLRCSPMKGHSHVYWYRQLPEEGLKFMVYLQKENIIDESGMPKERFSAEFPKEGPSILRIQQVVRGDSAAYFCASSRDRGPGEQYFGPGTRLTVT.

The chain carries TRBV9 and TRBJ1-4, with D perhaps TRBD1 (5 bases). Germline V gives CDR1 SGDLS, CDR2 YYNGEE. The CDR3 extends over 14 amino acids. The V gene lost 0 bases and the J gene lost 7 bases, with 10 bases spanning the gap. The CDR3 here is CASSVGGGTEKLFF. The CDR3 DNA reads TGTGCCAGCAGCGTAGGGGGGGGGACTGAAAAACTGTTTTTT.

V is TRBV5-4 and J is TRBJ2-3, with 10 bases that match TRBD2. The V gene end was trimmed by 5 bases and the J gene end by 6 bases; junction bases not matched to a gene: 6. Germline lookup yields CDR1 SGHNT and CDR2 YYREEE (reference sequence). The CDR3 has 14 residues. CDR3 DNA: TGTGCCAGCAGACGAGCGGGGGGGCGGGATACGCAGTATTTT. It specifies CASRRAGGRDTQYF. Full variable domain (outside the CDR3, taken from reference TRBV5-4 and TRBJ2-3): ETGVTQSPTHLIKTRGQQVTLRCSSQSGHNTVSWYQQALGQGPQFIFQYYREEENGRGNFPPRFSGLQFPNYSSELNVNALELDDSALYLCASRRAGGRDTQYFGPGTRLTVL.

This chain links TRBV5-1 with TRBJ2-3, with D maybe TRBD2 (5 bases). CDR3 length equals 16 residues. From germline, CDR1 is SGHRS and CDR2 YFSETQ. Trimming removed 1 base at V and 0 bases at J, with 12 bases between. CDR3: CASSLREGFSTDTQYF. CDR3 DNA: TGCGCCAGCAGCTTGCGGGAAGGCTTTAGCACAGATACGCAGTATTTT.

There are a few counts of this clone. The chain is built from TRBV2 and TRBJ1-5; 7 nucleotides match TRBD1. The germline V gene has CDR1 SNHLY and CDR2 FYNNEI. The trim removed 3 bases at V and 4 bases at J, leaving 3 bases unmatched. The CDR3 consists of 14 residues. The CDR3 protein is CASSDPTGNQPQHF. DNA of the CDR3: TGTGCCAGCAGTGATCCGACAGGGAATCAGCCCCAGCATTTT.

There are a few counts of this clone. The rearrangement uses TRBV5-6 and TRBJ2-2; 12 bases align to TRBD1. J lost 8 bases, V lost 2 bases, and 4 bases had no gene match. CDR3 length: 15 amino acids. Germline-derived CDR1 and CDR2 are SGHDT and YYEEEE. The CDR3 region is CASSFGTGGLGELFF. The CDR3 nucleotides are TGTGCCAGCAGCTTCGGGACAGGGGGCTTGGGGGAGCTGTTTTTT.

This CDR3 is CASSLLGGRGGSTEAFF. The CDR3 nucleotides read TGTGCCAGCAGCCTCCTTGGGGGTCGTGGGGGGAGCACTGAAGCTTTCTTT. V and J are TRBV5-4 and TRBJ1-1; TRBD1 is a possible D gene (5 bases). Trimming shortened V by 4 bases and J by 4 bases, and 23 bases separated the two germline ends. Per the germline V gene, CDR1 is SGHNT and CDR2 is YYREEE (reference sequence). There are 17 residues in the CDR3.

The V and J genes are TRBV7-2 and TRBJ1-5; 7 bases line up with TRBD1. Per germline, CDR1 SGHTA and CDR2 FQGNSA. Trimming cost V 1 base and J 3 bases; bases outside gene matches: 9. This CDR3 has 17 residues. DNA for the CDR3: TGTGCCAGCAGCTTAGGACAGGGCTTTCCCATCAATCAGCCCCAGCATTTT. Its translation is CASSLGQGFPINQPQHF.

The CDR3 sequence is CSVGDRREAFF. CDR3 nucleotides: TGCAGCGTGGGGGACAGGCGTGAAGCTTTCTTT. The chain combines TRBV29-1 with TRBJ1-1, with TRBD1 matching 8 bases. Germline V lookup: CDR1 SQVTM, CDR2 ANQGSEA. The CDR3 is made up of 11 amino acids. V lost 6 bases, J lost 7 bases, and 4 bases stayed unmatched.

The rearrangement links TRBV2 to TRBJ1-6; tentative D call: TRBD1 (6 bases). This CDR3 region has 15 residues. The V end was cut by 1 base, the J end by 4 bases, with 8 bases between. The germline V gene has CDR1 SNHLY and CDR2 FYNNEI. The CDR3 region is CASSEDQGYNSPLHF. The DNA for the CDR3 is TGTGCCAGCAGTGAAGATCAGGGGTATAATTCACCCCTCCACTTT. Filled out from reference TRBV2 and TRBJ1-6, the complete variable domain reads EPEVTQTPSHQVTQMGQEVILRCVPISNHLYFYWYRQILGQKVEFLVSFYNNEISEKSEIFDDQFSVERPDGSNFTLKIRSTKLEDSAMYFCASSEDQGYNSPLHFGNGTRLTVT.

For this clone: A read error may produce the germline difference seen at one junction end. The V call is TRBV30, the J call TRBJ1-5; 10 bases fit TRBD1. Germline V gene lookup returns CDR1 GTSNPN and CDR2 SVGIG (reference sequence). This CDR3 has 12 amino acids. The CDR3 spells CAYGQGGQPQNF. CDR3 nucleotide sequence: TGTGCCTACGGACAGGGGGGTCAGCCCCAGAATTTT.

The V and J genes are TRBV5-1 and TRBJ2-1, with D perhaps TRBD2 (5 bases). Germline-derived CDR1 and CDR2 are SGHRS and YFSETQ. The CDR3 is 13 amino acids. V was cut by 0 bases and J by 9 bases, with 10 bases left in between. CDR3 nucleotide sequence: TGCGCCAGCAGCTTGGTTCCCGGAGGTGAGCAGTTCTTC. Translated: CASSLVPGGEQFF.

Written as DNA, the CDR3 is TGCAGCGTTGAAGATGGACTTTTGGGCAACACTGAAGCTTTCTTT. Translating it yields CSVEDGLLGNTEAFF. The rearrangement joins TRBV29-1 to TRBJ1-1, with no clear D. Per the germline V gene, CDR1 is SQVTM and CDR2 is ANQGSEA. The CDR3 contains 15 residues. Between the trimmed V and J ends, which lost 0 bases and 2 bases, there was a span of 13 bases.

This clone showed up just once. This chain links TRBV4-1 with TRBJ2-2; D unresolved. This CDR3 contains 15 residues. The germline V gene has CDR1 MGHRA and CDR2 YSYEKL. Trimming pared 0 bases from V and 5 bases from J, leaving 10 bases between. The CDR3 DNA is TGCGCCAGCAGCCAAGAGAACAGCCGAACCGGGGAGCTGTTTTTT. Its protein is CASSQENSRTGELFF.

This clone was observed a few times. CDR3 region: CASRPTSGGIDTQYF. CDR3 DNA sequence: TGTGCCAGCAGGCCCACTAGCGGGGGGATAGATACGCAGTATTTT. The V gene is TRBV5-4, the J gene TRBJ2-3, with 12 nucleotides matching TRBD2. There are 15 residues in the CDR3. Germline V gene data show CDR1 as SGHNT and CDR2 as YYREEE (reference sequence). V trimming: 5 bases; J trimming: 5 bases; junction bases outside the gene matches: 6.

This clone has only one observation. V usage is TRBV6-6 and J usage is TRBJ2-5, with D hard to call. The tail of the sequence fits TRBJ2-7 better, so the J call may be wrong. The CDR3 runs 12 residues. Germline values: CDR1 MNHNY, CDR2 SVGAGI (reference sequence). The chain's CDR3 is CASSYQTYEQYF. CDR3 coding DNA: TGTGCCAGCAGTTACCAAACGTACGAGCAGTACTTC.

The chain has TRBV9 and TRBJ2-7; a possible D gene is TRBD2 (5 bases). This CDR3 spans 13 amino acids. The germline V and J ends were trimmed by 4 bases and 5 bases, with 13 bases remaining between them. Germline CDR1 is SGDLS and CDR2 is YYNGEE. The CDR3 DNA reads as TGTGCCAGCAGCTCTCGGACGGGGAACGAGCAGTACTTC. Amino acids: CASSSRTGNEQYF.

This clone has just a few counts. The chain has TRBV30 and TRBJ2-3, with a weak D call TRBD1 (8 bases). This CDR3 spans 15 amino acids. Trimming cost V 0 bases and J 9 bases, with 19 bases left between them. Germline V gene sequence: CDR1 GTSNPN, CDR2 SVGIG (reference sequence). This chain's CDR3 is CAWSVQGGPLRTQYF. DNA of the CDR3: TGTGCCTGGAGTGTACAGGGGGGGCCCCTCCGGACGCAGTATTTT.

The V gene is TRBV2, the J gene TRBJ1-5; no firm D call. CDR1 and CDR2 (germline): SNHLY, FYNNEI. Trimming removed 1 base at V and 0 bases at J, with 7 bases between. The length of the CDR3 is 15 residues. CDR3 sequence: CASSEGGTSNQPQHF. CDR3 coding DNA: TGTGCCAGCAGTGAAGGAGGAACTAGCAATCAGCCCCAGCATTTT.

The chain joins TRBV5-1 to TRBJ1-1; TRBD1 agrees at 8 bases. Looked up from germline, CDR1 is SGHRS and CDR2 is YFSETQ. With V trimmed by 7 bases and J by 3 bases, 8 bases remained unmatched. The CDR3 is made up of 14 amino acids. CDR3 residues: CASGPTGDYTEAFF. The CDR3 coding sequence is TGCGCCAGCGGCCCGACAGGGGATTACACTGAAGCTTTCTTT.

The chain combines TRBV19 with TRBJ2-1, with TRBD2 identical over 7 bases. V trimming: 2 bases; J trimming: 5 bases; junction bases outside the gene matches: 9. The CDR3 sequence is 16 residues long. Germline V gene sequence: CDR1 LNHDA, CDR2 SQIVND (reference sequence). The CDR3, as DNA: TGTGCCAGTAGTATAACGAACCGGGGGAGGGACAATGAGCAGTTCTTC. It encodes CASSITNRGRDNEQFF.

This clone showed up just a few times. The CDR3 region is CASSPPGSGANVLTF. The CDR3 DNA sequence: TGTGCCAGCAGTCCCCCCGGCTCTGGGGCCAACGTCCTGACTTTC. The J gene is TRBJ2-6, the V gene TRBV6-6; D call uncertain. The germline V and J ends were trimmed by 5 bases and 0 bases, with 8 bases remaining between them. Germline CDR1 reads MNHNY; CDR2 reads SVGAGI (reference sequence). This CDR3 comprises 15 residues.

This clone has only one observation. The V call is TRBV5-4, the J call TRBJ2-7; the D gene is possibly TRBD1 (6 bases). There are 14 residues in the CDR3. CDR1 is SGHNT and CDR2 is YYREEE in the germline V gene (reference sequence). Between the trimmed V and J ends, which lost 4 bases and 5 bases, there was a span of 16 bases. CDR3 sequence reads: CASSTPKQGHEQYF. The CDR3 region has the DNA TGTGCCAGCAGCACCCCGAAACAGGGACACGAGCAGTACTTC.

The DNA of the CDR3 is TGCGCCAGCAGTCCGGGACAGGGTATTACAGATACGCAGTATTTT. This translates into CASSPGQGITDTQYF. This chain links TRBV10-2 with TRBJ2-3, with TRBD1 matching 9 bases. The V gene end was trimmed by 5 bases and the J gene end by 3 bases; junction bases not matched to a gene: 6. The CDR3 is made up of 15 amino acids. The germline V gene has CDR1 WSHSY and CDR2 SAAADI.

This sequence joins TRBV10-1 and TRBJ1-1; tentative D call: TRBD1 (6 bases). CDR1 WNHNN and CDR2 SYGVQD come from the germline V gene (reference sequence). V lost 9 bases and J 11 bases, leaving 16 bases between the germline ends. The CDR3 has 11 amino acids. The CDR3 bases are TGCGCCAGATCAAGGGGGTTGGCGGCTTTCTTT. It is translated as CARSRGLAAFF.

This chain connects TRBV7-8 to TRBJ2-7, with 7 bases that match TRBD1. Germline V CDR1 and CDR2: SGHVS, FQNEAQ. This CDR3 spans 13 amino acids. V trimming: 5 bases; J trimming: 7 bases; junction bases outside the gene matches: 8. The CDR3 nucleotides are TGTGCCAGCAGCCACGGGACAGCCTCAGAGCAGTACTTC. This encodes CASSHGTASEQYF.